Listed below are T cell receptor beta chains from one sample, sequenced in a study of breast tumors, draining lymph nodes, adjacent tissues. From the multiplex PCR reads, TCRdb called clonotypes with MiXCR, one entry per CDR3 protein. The data hold fewer than 150,000 distinct CDR3 sequences, with 21% observed a single time. Sequenced material: axillary lymph node tissue. The receptors were gathered from a female donor with breast cancer. Some clones in this sample may be carry-over from other donors' samples. CDR3s include the opening cysteine and the closing phenylalanine or tryptophan. A D gene is named only where the DNA matches it firmly. The listing skips clone size in some rows; elsewhere it reads once, few, many or a size class.

V gene,clone size,J gene,D gene,CDR3 DNA,CDR3 protein
TRBV20-1,few,TRBJ2-1,TRBD2,TGCAGTGCTAGAGATTTGAGGACTAGCGGAAACAATGAGCAGTTCTTC,CSARDLRTSGNNEQFF
TRBV25-1,many,TRBJ2-3,TRBD2,TGTGCCAGCAGTCGGGGACTAGCGCGTCGGGGGTCCACAGATACGCAGTATTTT,CASSRGLARRGSTDTQYF
TRBV29-1,-,TRBJ1-1,TRBD1,TGCAGCGTCACTCCGGGACAGGGGAACACTGAAGCTTTCTTT,CSVTPGQGNTEAFF
TRBV24-1,many,TRBJ2-1,-,TGTGCCACCAGTCCGACTGGGGGTAGGGAGCAGTTCTTC,CATSPTGGREQFF
TRBV20-1,-,TRBJ2-3,TRBD2,TGCAGTGCTCCGGGACTAGCGGGACTCACAGATACGCAGTATTTT,CSAPGLAGLTDTQYF
TRBV14,-,TRBJ2-3,-,TGTGCCAGCAGCCAAGATCCCGTCTATACGCAGTATTTT,CASSQDPVYTQYF
TRBV10-2,many,TRBJ1-5,TRBD1,TGCGCCAGCAGCGACAGGGAAGGGGATCAGCCCCAGCATTTT,CASSDREGDQPQHF
TRBV9,many,TRBJ1-6,TRBD1,TGTGCCAGCAGCTTGGGACAGGGAAATTCACCCCTCCACTTT,CASSLGQGNSPLHF
TRBV24-1,many,TRBJ2-1,TRBD2,TGTGCCACCAGTGACCAGGGGCCCGGGACTAGAGACAATGAGCAGTTCTTC,CATSDQGPGTRDNEQFF
TRBV27,many,TRBJ2-7,-,TGTGCCAGCAGCCTAGCGTTAAGCTCCTACGAGCAGTACTTC,CASSLALSSYEQYF
TRBV7-9,-,TRBJ2-2,TRBD2,TGTGCCAGCGCCATAGCGGGAGGGAGCGGGGAGCTGTTTTTT,CASAIAGGSGELFF
TRBV19,many,TRBJ2-7,-,TGTGCCAGTAGTATCACCGCGGGGGAGCAGTACTTC,CASSITAGEQYF
TRBV20-1,many,TRBJ2-7,-,TGCAGTGCTGACACAAAAGCCCCCTACGAGCAGTACTTC,CSADTKAPYEQYF
TRBV9,-,TRBJ2-7,-,TGTGCCAGCGGACATGGCCACAAAACCCCATCCTACGGGCAGTACTTC,CASGHGHKTPSYGQYF
TRBV7-9,many,TRBJ1-3,-,TGTGCCAGCAGCTTAGGAAACCGGGACTGGAGCTCTGGAAACACCATATATTTT,CASSLGNRDWSSGNTIYF
TRBV27,-,TRBJ1-4,-,TGTGCCAGCAAGGCCCTCGGAGCAACTAATGAAAAACTGTTTTTT,CASKALGATNEKLFF
TRBV14,-,TRBJ2-7,TRBD1,TGTGCCAGCAGTCAAGGACAGGGCCCCTACAAGCAGTACTTC,CASSQGQGPYKQYF
TRBV15,many,TRBJ1-3,TRBD1,TGTGCCACCAGCAGAGAGGGGACAGGCTCTGGAAACACCATATATTTT,CATSREGTGSGNTIYF
TRBV18,few,TRBJ2-1,-,TGTGCCAGCTCACCCCAGGGACAATCGGAGCAGTTCTTC,CASSPQGQSEQFF
TRBV12-3/TRBV12-4,-,TRBJ2-5,TRBD2,TGTGCCAGCAGAACCGGGACTAGCGGGAGAGCCCCCCAAGAGACCCAGTACTTC,CASRTGTSGRAPQETQYF
TRBV24-1,many,TRBJ2-1,-,TGTGCCACCAGCCCTGGGAATGAGCAGTTCTTC,CATSPGNEQFF
TRBV7-8,many,TRBJ2-3,TRBD2,TGTGCCAGCAGCTACTTTAGCGGGGCCACAGATACGCAGTATTTT,CASSYFSGATDTQYF
TRBV7-9,many,TRBJ1-6,-,TGTGCCAGCAGCTTAGGTGCTGGGGCGGGTCATAATTCACCCCTCCACTTT,CASSLGAGAGHNSPLHF
TRBV28,many,TRBJ2-6,-,TGTGCCAGCCGAGGGTTTAGAAGGGCCAACGTCCTGACTTTC,CASRGFRRANVLTF
TRBV6-5,many,TRBJ1-5,-,TGTGCCAGCAGACCCATCGGAAATCAGCCCCAGCATTTT,CASRPIGNQPQHF
TRBV11-2,many,TRBJ2-3,TRBD2,TGTGCCAGCAGCTTCACTAGCGGGAGTCTGACAGATACGCAGTATTTT,CASSFTSGSLTDTQYF
TRBV30,-,TRBJ1-1,-,TGTGCCTGGAGTGTAGGACAAGTGAACACTGAAGCTTTCTTT,CAWSVGQVNTEAFF
TRBV27,many,TRBJ2-3,-,TGTGCCAGCACTACCCGTAGCACAGATACGCAGTATTTT,CASTTRSTDTQYF
TRBV6-1,few,TRBJ2-2,-,TGTGCCAGCGGCCTAGCAAGGTCGAACACCGGGGAGCTGTTTTTT,CASGLARSNTGELFF